A single sample gave rise to the 28 T cell receptor beta chains below, sequenced in a study of cytomegalovirus exposure and HLA in healthy donors. This PCR relied on a set of 60 Vbeta primers and 13 Jbeta primers. The protocol was immunoSEQ multiplex PCR, while the TCRdb copy is restricted to in-frame clones and leaves out a portion. The sample has more than 55,000 clones; the top ten hold around 5%. Sequences were obtained from PBMCs. The receptor source for this set is a middle-aged woman in good health and CMV-seropositive.

The chain is built from TRBV6-6 and TRBJ1-1, with 7 bases that match TRBD1. Germline V gene data show CDR1 as MNHNY and CDR2 as SVGAGI (reference sequence). The length of the CDR3 is 15 residues. The V and J ends lost 0 bases and 5 bases, in that order; junction bases with no gene match: 6. This CDR3 is CASSYSGQGGTEAFF. CDR3 in DNA: TGTGCCAGCAGTTACTCGGGGCAGGGGGGAACTGAAGCTTTCTTT.

The chain carries TRBV12-1 and TRBJ2-5; TRBD2 reflects the table's D call only, with no check against the DNA. Gene TRBJ2-7 matches the end of the DNA better, so the J call may be wrong. TRBV12-1 is annotated as a pseudogene. The CDR3 spans 16 residues. In DNA, the CDR3 is TGTGCCAGCAGCTTTGTACTAGCGGGAGAGGAATACGAGCAGTACTTC. Protein sequence: CASSFVLAGEEYEQYF.

The chain uses TRBV2 and TRBJ2-1, with 15 nucleotides matching TRBD2. J gave up 7 bases and V 6 bases, and 4 bases lay outside the gene matches. The CDR3 has 15 residues. Germline loops: CDR1 SNHLY, CDR2 FYNNEI. The CDR3 region is CASSPGLAGGNEQFF. CDR3 DNA: TGTGCCAGCAGCCCTGGACTAGCGGGGGGGAATGAGCAGTTCTTC.

The chain couples TRBV27 to TRBJ2-3; 12 bases fit TRBD2. Trimming cost V 5 bases and J 4 bases; bases outside gene matches: 4. The CDR3 length is 15 residues. Germline CDR1 and CDR2: MNHEY and SMNVEV (reference sequence). CDR3 in amino acids: CASSPLAGGADTQYF. The CDR3 bases are TGTGCCAGCAGTCCCCTAGCGGGAGGGGCAGATACGCAGTATTTT.

The J gene is TRBJ1-2, the V gene TRBV14; D is possibly TRBD1 (6 bases). The V and J ends lost 4 bases and 3 bases respectively, with 15 bases between them. Germline loops: CDR1 SGHDN, CDR2 FVKESK. This CDR3 region has 15 residues. This CDR3 reads CASSPPATGYYGYTF. The CDR3 coding sequence is TGTGCCAGCAGCCCACCCGCTACAGGGTACTATGGCTACACCTTC.

V gene TRBV19 combines with J gene TRBJ1-1, with D uncertain. The germline CDR1 and CDR2 sequences are LNHDA and SQIVND (reference sequence). Deletions cut 2 bases from V and 4 bases from J, with 8 bases between. There are 13 residues in the CDR3. CDR3 coding DNA: TGTGCCAGTAGTATACGGGGAGGCACTGAAGCTTTCTTT. Translating gives CASSIRGGTEAFF.

The rearrangement links TRBV5-4 to TRBJ1-4, with D tentatively TRBD1 (5 bases). CDR1 and CDR2 (germline): SGHNT, YYREEE (reference sequence). The CDR3 extends over 14 amino acids. Trimming shortened V by 0 bases and J by 7 bases, and 10 bases separated the two germline ends. CDR3 amino acids: CASSLGGGSEKLFF. The DNA for the CDR3 is TGTGCCAGCAGCTTGGGGGGGGGAAGTGAAAAACTGTTTTTT. Combining the CDR3 with reference TRBV5-4 and TRBJ1-4 gives the whole variable domain ETGVTQSPTHLIKTRGQQVTLRCSSQSGHNTVSWYQQALGQGPQFIFQYYREEENGRGNFPPRFSGLQFPNYSSELNVNALELDDSALYLCASSLGGGSEKLFFGSGTQLSVL.

This chain's CDR3 is CASSLASRTEAFF. The CDR3 DNA reads TGTGCCAGCAGCTTAGCCTCGCGTACTGAAGCTTTCTTT. The V gene is TRBV7-2, the J gene TRBJ1-1, with D uncertain. This CDR3 has 13 amino acids. Germline V gives CDR1 SGHTA, CDR2 FQGNSA. The V end lost 0 bases, the J end lost 5 bases, and 7 bases lay between the germline ends.

The genes are TRBV27 and TRBJ1-1; TRBD1 aligns across 7 bases. Per the germline V gene, CDR1 is MNHEY and CDR2 is SMNVEV (reference sequence). V gave up 3 bases and J gave up 3 bases; unmatched junction bases: 13. The CDR3 totals 17 residues. CDR3 sequence: CASSFNQRPGGYTEAFF. The CDR3 DNA follows: TGTGCCAGCAGTTTCAACCAAAGGCCAGGGGGGTACACTGAAGCTTTCTTT.

J is TRBJ2-2 and V is TRBV5-1, with 13 nucleotides matching TRBD2. The germline CDR1 and CDR2 sequences are SGHRS and YFSETQ. This CDR3 spans 17 amino acids. V was pared by 4 bases and J by 5 bases, with 8 bases of the junction left unmatched. This CDR3 is CASSGTSGGAFTGELFF. The CDR3 bases are TGCGCCAGCAGCGGAACTAGCGGGGGGGCCTTTACCGGGGAGCTGTTTTTT.

The V gene is TRBV7-8, the J gene TRBJ2-5, with D possibly TRBD1 on 5 matching bases. The CDR3 runs to 18 residues. The germline V gene encodes CDR1 SGHVS and CDR2 FQNEAQ. The V and J ends lost 4 bases and 4 bases respectively, with 25 bases between them. CDR3 coding DNA: TGTGCCAGCAGCTCAATAGGTGGTACGGACAACATCGGAGAGACCCAGTACTTC. It yields the protein CASSSIGGTDNIGETQYF.

The rearrangement links TRBV5-1 to TRBJ2-3; no definite D call. The CDR3 length is 14 residues. Trimming removed 4 bases at V and 2 bases at J, with 11 bases between. Germline V lookup: CDR1 SGHRS, CDR2 YFSETQ. In DNA form, the CDR3 reads TGCGCCAGCAGCATTGAACATGACACAGATACGCAGTATTTT. Translation: CASSIEHDTDTQYF.

This chain joins TRBV30 and TRBJ1-6; D perhaps matches TRBD1 (6 bases). Germline V gives CDR1 GTSNPN, CDR2 SVGIG (reference sequence). V lost 4 bases and J lost 10, with 17 bases in between. The CDR3 consists of 14 residues. CDR3 in DNA: TGTGCCTGGACAAACCTTAGGACAGACTCACCCCTCCACTTT. This codes for CAWTNLRTDSPLHF.

V usage is TRBV7-9 and J usage is TRBJ2-7; weak D call: TRBD1 (8 bases). There are 15 residues in the CDR3. CDR1 SEHNR and CDR2 FQNEAQ come from the germline V gene (reference sequence). Trimming left V 1 base short and J 4 bases short, with 14 bases between. The CDR3 loop reads CASSLGGGQAYEQYF. The CDR3 DNA sequence: TGTGCCAGCAGCTTAGGGGGGGGACAGGCTTACGAGCAGTACTTC.

This CDR3 reads CASAQRDTDTQYF. In DNA, the CDR3 is TGTGCCAGCGCCCAGCGGGACACAGATACGCAGTATTTT. V gene TRBV6-4 combines with J gene TRBJ2-3; 7 bases map to TRBD2. The CDR3 is made up of 13 amino acids. V was pared by 8 bases and J by 2 bases, with 4 bases of the junction left unmatched. Germline CDR1 MRHNA, CDR2 SNTAGT.

The chain recombines TRBV7-9 with TRBJ2-2; a weak D match, TRBD1 (5 bases). The length of the CDR3 is 15 residues. Germline assignment: CDR1 SEHNR and CDR2 FQNEAQ (reference sequence). Trimming took 5 bases from V and 6 from J, leaving 16 bases between them. This CDR3 reads CASSPRRELAGELFF. Here the CDR3 DNA reads TGTGCCAGCAGCCCCCGCAGGGAATTGGCCGGGGAGCTGTTTTTT.

The rearrangement joins TRBV29-1 to TRBJ1-1; 8 nucleotides agree with TRBD1. The germline V gene encodes CDR1 SQVTM and CDR2 ANQGSEA. V lost 6 bases and J lost 4; bases outside the gene matches: 4. The CDR3 length is 12 residues. Written as DNA, the CDR3 is TGCAGCGTGTCACAGGGGGGCACTGAAGCTTTCTTT. It codes for CSVSQGGTEAFF.

V and J are TRBV5-4 and TRBJ2-2; D gene ambiguous. V was clipped by 1 base and J by 4 bases, with 11 bases between them. This CDR3 has 15 amino acids. Germline assignment: CDR1 SGHNT and CDR2 YYREEE (reference sequence). CDR3 sequence: CASSLSQARTGELFF. In DNA, the CDR3 is TGTGCCAGCAGCTTGTCGCAGGCTCGCACCGGGGAGCTGTTTTTT.

The chain is built from TRBV6-6 and TRBJ1-1, with TRBD1 matching over 10 bases. With 5 bases clipped from V and 4 bases from J, the junction kept 1 base outside the gene matches. The CDR3 length is 13 residues. Germline V lookup: CDR1 MNHNY, CDR2 SVGAGI (reference sequence). CDR3 amino acids: CASSGTGATEAFF. DNA of the CDR3: TGTGCCAGCAGTGGGACAGGGGCCACTGAAGCTTTCTTT.

The chain links TRBV29-1 to TRBJ2-7; no firm D call. V was shortened by 7 bases and J by 7 bases, with 8 bases between the two germline ends. This CDR3 has 9 residues. Germline lookup yields CDR1 SQVTM and CDR2 ANQGSEA. DNA for the CDR3: TGCAGCGCCTCGCGGGAGCAGTACTTC. It yields the protein CSASREQYF.

This sequence joins TRBV28 and TRBJ2-1, with 12 bases that match TRBD2. CDR1 is MDHEN and CDR2 is SYDVKM in the germline V gene. CDR3 length: 14 residues. V lost 9 bases, J lost 4 bases, and 4 bases stayed unmatched. The CDR3 DNA sequence: TGTGCCAGTATCCTAGCGGGAGGGTACAATGAGCAGTTCTTC. Translating gives CASILAGGYNEQFF. Filled out from reference TRBV28 and TRBJ2-1, the complete variable domain reads DVKVTQSSRYLVKRTGEKVFLECVQDMDHENMFWYRQDPGLGLRLIYFSYDVKMKEKGDIPEGYSVSREKKERFSLILESASTNQTSMYLCASILAGGYNEQFFGPGTRLTVL.

V gene TRBV19 combines with J gene TRBJ2-3, with 8 bases identical to TRBD2. The CDR3 covers 13 residues. The V gene's germline CDR1 is LNHDA and CDR2 SQIVND (reference sequence). The V gene end was trimmed by 10 bases and the J gene end by 5 bases; junction bases not matched to a gene: 8. CDR3 bases: TGTGCCACCCAGCGGGGGAAGGGAGATACGCAGTATTTT. This sequence encodes CATQRGKGDTQYF.

The rearrangement uses TRBV4-1 and TRBJ2-3; TRBD2 agrees at 14 bases. J was trimmed by 0 bases and V by 3 bases; bases with no gene match: 11. Germline V CDR1 and CDR2: MGHRA, YSYEKL. The CDR3 covers 20 residues. In DNA, the CDR3 is TGCGCCAGCAGCCATGCTCTGGGACTAGCGGGGGCCTATAGCACAGATACGCAGTATTTT. This encodes CASSHALGLAGAYSTDTQYF.

V and J are TRBV11-2 and TRBJ1-1; D may be TRBD1 (5 bases). Germline CDR1 reads SGHAT; CDR2 reads FQNNGV. The CDR3 spans 11 residues. Trimming left V 3 bases short and J 11 bases short, with 10 bases between. The CDR3 DNA reads as TGTGCCAGCAGCTTGGGACTAGGGGCTTTCTTT. Protein sequence: CASSLGLGAFF.

V is TRBV7-2 and J is TRBJ1-2; no reliable D call. V gave up 2 bases and J gave up 2 bases, with 9 bases separating them. This CDR3 is built from 14 residues. The germline V gene encodes CDR1 SGHTA and CDR2 FQGNSA. The CDR3 sequence: CASSLSSGNYGYTF. In DNA, the CDR3 is TGTGCCAGCAGCTTATCTTCCGGGAACTATGGCTACACCTTC.

CDR3: CASSQANWGHEQYF. DNA for the CDR3: TGTGCCAGCAGCCAGGCAAATTGGGGGCACGAGCAGTACTTC. The rearrangement uses TRBV14 and TRBJ2-7; D is possibly TRBD1 (6 bases). This CDR3 is built from 14 residues. Germline CDR1 reads SGHDN; CDR2 reads FVKESK. The germline V and J ends were trimmed by 3 bases and 5 bases, with 14 bases remaining between them.

A remark on this clone: Compared with germline, one end of the junction differs, possibly owing to a read error. The chain carries TRBV15 and TRBJ2-7, with D unresolved. The CDR3 runs to 14 residues. Germline CDR1 reads LNHNV; CDR2 reads YYDKDF (reference sequence). As DNA, the CDR3 is TGTGCCGCCAGCAGAGATTGGCCACCAGTCGAGCAGTACTTC. As protein: CAASRDWPPVEQYF.

V gene TRBV11-3 combines with J gene TRBJ2-7; D perhaps matches TRBD1 (5 bases). Germline V CDR1 and CDR2: SGHNT, YENEEA. V lost 8 bases and J 2 bases, leaving 13 bases between the germline ends. The CDR3 is 13 amino acids. CDR3 in amino acids: CASARGRTYEQYF. The CDR3 DNA follows: TGTGCCAGCGCTAGGGGCAGAACCTACGAGCAGTACTTC.